This entry lists 5 T cell receptor beta chains sequenced from one sample in a study of T-cell reconstitution after alpha-beta-depleted transplantation in children. The authors prepared the TCRbeta library with unique molecular identifiers. TCRdb redid the calling of the PCR reads with MiXCR, one entry per CDR3 protein. Among 350,000 to 400,000 distinct CDR3 sequences, 20% were seen once, and the ten largest hold approximately 3.9%. This sample comprised PBMCs from the stem cell graft donor, obtained from the stem cell graft. These receptors originate from a human donor who donated a stem cell graft to a child with acute myeloid leukemia.

This clonotype was picked up many times. The chain uses TRBV20-1 and TRBJ1-1, with 8 bases that match TRBD1. The CDR3 contains 13 residues. V trimming: 5 bases; J trimming: 1 base; junction bases outside the gene matches: 3. CDR1 and CDR2 (germline): DFQATT, SNEGSKA (reference sequence). The CDR3 here is CSAPGQGNTEAFF. For the CDR3, the DNA is TGCAGTGCTCCCGGACAGGGGAACACTGAAGCTTTCTTT.

The chain carries TRBV20-1 and TRBJ2-2; no firm D call. The CDR3 totals 14 residues. Germline values: CDR1 DFQATT, CDR2 SNEGSKA (reference sequence). V gave up 0 bases and J gave up 0 bases, with 5 bases separating them. The CDR3 region has the DNA TGCAGTGCTAGAGATCCAACGAACACCGGGGAGCTGTTTTTT. It codes for CSARDPTNTGELFF.

This sequence joins TRBV12-3 or TRBV12-4 and TRBJ2-4; D possibly corresponds to TRBD1 (5 bases). The CDR3 extends over 14 amino acids. V lost 6 bases, J lost 0 bases, and 9 bases lay in between. The CDR3 is CASRPGLAKNIQYF. CDR3 nucleotides: TGTGCCAGCAGGCCAGGGTTAGCCAAAAACATTCAGTACTTC.

This chain joins TRBV28 and TRBJ2-5; TRBD2 agrees at 11 bases. Trimming took 2 bases from V and 3 from J; bases not matched to a gene: 5. CDR3 length: 16 residues. CDR1 is MDHEN and CDR2 is SYDVKM in the germline V gene. This chain's CDR3 is CASSLGVAGGEETQYF. The CDR3 region has the DNA TGTGCCAGCAGTTTAGGAGTAGCGGGAGGGGAAGAGACCCAGTACTTC.

This clonotype was detected only a few times. J is TRBJ2-7 and V is TRBV25-1; TRBD1 agrees at 7 bases. Germline assignment: CDR1 MGHDK and CDR2 SYGVNS. The CDR3 runs to 11 residues. The junction had 2 bases not matched to a gene; V was cut back by 8 bases and J by 4 bases. The CDR3 here is CASVQGYEQYF. Here the CDR3 DNA reads TGTGCCAGCGTACAGGGGTACGAGCAGTACTTC.